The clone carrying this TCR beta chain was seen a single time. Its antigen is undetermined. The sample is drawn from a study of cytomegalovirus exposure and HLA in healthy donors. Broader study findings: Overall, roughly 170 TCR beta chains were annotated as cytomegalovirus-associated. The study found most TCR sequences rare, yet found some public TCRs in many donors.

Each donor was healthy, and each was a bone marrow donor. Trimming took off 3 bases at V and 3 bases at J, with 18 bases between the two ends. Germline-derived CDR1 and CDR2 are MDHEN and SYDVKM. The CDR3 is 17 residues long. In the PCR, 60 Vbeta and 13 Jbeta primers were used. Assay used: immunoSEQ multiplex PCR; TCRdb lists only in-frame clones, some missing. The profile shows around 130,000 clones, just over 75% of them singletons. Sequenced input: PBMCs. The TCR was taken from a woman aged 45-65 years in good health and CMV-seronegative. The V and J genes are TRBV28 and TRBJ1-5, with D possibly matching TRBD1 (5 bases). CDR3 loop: CASSFSQGANYNQPQHF. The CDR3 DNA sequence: TGTGCCAGCAGTTTTTCCCAGGGTGCAAACTACAATCAGCCCCAGCATTTT.